This TCR beta chain was sequenced in a study of blood T cells in healthy people across ages (dated by TCRdb to the mid-2010s). Context from the whole study: In model experiments, template switching captured about one uniquely barcoded TCR beta cDNA molecule for every two T cells. Age-related changes in TCR beta repertoire diversity were measured in the study by deep sequencing normalized with unique cDNA molecular identifiers. Four age groups were formed from the donors: young (average approximately 15 years), middle-aged (approximately 42), aged (roughly 59) and long-lived (about 80). To avoid experimental bias, donors of different ages were randomly spread across the sequencing lanes. For two donors (one aged 18 to 29 and one aged 80 or older), the study analyzed two additional independent replicas of 1 million unique cDNA reads from the same blood draw.

This clonotype was seen a few times. The antigen it binds to is not known. No much larger clone is present one base from it, and per-base qualities are unavailable. CDR1 and CDR2 are drawn from the germline V gene (reference sequence): LNHNV, YYDKDF. From its cysteine to its phenylalanine, the CDR3 spans 14 amino acids. The read is trimmed to its CDR3 DNA, 42 bases read in frame from base 1. The junction carries 15 bases between V and J, which are trimmed by 9 bases and 0 bases respectively. The library was made by 5' RACE. Sequencing instrument: Illumina HiSeq 2500. A second PCR of about 7 to 12 cycles was run with a J-beta primer mix and a sample-barcoded 5' primer. A unique molecular identifier was introduced onto each TCR beta cDNA molecule by a template-switch 5' adaptor carrying 12 random nucleotides. Each sample yielded at least 3 million CDR3-containing paired-end reads. All of the RNA was converted into first-strand cDNA using the Mint cDNA synthesis kit, with a TRBC-specific oligonucleotide serving as the primer. All cDNA was treated with uracil-DNA glycosylase and then went through a first 18-cycle PCR with the universal primers M1SS and BC2_uni_R. For the original study's pipeline: For normalization, 1 million high-quality reads were randomly selected from each sample, with every read carrying a distinct molecular identifier. Instead of being binned into consensus sequences, reads that shared molecular identifiers were thrown out. MiTCR, run with a Q25 quality threshold and the strictest error-elimination algorithm, handled CDR3 identification, clonotype clustering and error correction. A nonparametric unseen species model using Euler transformation provided a lower-bound estimate of total TCR beta diversity. TCRdb reran the public reads through fastp at Q25 and MiXCR, keeping productive beta chains. Rows merge per CDR3 protein into single entries with the most common DNA and genes. TCRdb's processing, not the authors' own work, is the source of the V and J calls. The sample contains 950,000 to 1,200,000 distinct CDR3 sequences, 35% to 40% of them found a single time. The biggest ten clones account for 13% of the sample.

Paper-wide results and their limitations: A strong correlation was found between observed TCR beta diversity and the percentage of naive T cells measured by flow cytometry. Compared with the aged group, the long-lived group had more naive CD4+ T cells, fewer expanded clones and increased TCR diversity, suggesting age selection. Because the CMV infection status of the donors was unknown, age-related changes in expanded clonotypes may potentially have been confounded. Bulk unsorted PBMC profiling prevented conclusive comparison of naive and antigen-experienced compartments. Observed TCR beta diversity per million T cells fell roughly linearly with age, and a significant reduction was already apparent by age about 36. Estimates of total diversity based on one million sequenced T cells were considered lower bounds and underestimates.

Donors were under 40 systemically healthy Caucasian individuals from Russia aged roughly 6 to 95 years. Each donor gave 9 to 10 milliliters of peripheral blood, collected into EDTA-treated Vacutainer tubes. PBMCs were isolated by Ficoll-Paque density-gradient centrifugation, with at least 6 million obtained per sample. Total RNA, at least 5 micrograms per sample, was extracted from PBMCs with Trizol reagent. For every donor, an aliquot of PBMCs went through flow cytometry to measure the percentages of naive CD45RAhigh/CD27high T cells. The sequenced sample was blood. This chain joins TRBV15 to TRBJ2-7; 6 matching bases give a weak D call of TRBD1. This sequence was found in a man between 18 and 29 years old in good health. The CDR3 region has the sequence CATPTGSLSYEQYF. The DNA sequence is as follows: TGTGCCACACCAACAGGGTCACTCTCCTACGAGCAGTACTTC.